The rows below give T cell receptor beta chains drawn from one sample of a study of blood T cell repertoires in COVID-19. Data came from immunoSEQ multiplex PCR; TCRdb stores just in-frame clones and leaves some out. The repertoire consists of under 500,000 clones, with approximately 90% occurring once and the leading ten covering roughly 1.1%. Sequencing input: PBMCs or T cells enriched from blood (not recorded which). Receptors originate from a man aged 25-45 years who had recovered from COVID-19. CDR3s include the opening cysteine and the closing phenylalanine or tryptophan. The D gene is left open where the match is weak.

cdr3_length	v_call	d_call	j_call	cdr3_aa	cdr3_nt
15	TRBV10-1	TRBD2	TRBJ2-1	CASSPGLEVGDEQFF	TGCGCCAGCAGCCCCGGACTAGAGGTCGGCGATGAGCAGTTCTTC
12	TRBV30	TRBD1	TRBJ1-4	CAWKTGGEKLFF	TGTGCCTGGAAAACAGGGGGCGAAAAACTGTTTTTT
15	TRBV5-4	TRBD2	TRBJ2-1	CASSSPSGTHNEQFF	TGTGCCAGCAGCTCTCCTAGCGGGACCCACAATGAGCAGTTCTTC
14	TRBV10-2	-	TRBJ1-1	CASSESLGGTEAFF	TGCGCCAGCAGTGAGTCACTAGGGGGCACTGAAGCTTTCTTT
13	TRBV7-9	-	TRBJ1-1	CASSSIFGTEAFF	TGTGCCAGCAGCTCCATTTTCGGCACTGAAGCTTTCTTT
18	TRBV18	-	TRBJ2-6	CASSASGMSGSGANVLTF	TGTGCCAGCTCAGCCTCGGGGATGAGCGGCTCTGGGGCCAACGTCCTGACTTTC
12	TRBV7-8	-	TRBJ2-7	CASSLDRGEQYF	TGTGCCAGCAGCTTAGACCGGGGCGAGCAGTACTTC
14	TRBV29-1	-	TRBJ1-1	CSVEARQGNTEAFF	TGCAGCGTTGAAGCACGCCAGGGGAACACTGAAGCTTTCTTT
16	TRBV5-6	-	TRBJ1-1	CASSFSSMPGNTEAFF	TGTGCCAGCAGCTTTAGTTCCATGCCAGGGAACACTGAAGCTTTCTTT
16	TRBV4-1	TRBD1	TRBJ1-3	CASSQPGQGATDTIYF	TGCGCCAGCAGCCAACCAGGACAGGGGGCAACGGACACCATATATTTT
14	TRBV18	-	TRBJ1-5	CASSRGTENQPQHF	TGTGCCAGCTCAAGGGGGACCGAGAATCAGCCCCAGCATTTT
13	TRBV12-3/TRBV12-4	-	TRBJ2-7	CASSISRFGEQYF	TGTGCCAGCAGTATCTCTAGGTTCGGCGAGCAGTACTTC
14	TRBV4-1	TRBD1	TRBJ2-5	CASSQQGVVETQYF	TGCGCCAGCAGCCAGCAGGGGGTCGTAGAGACCCAGTACTTC
15	TRBV30	TRBD2	TRBJ2-1	CAYARTSGVPNEQFF	TGTGCCTACGCTCGCACTAGCGGGGTACCTAATGAGCAGTTCTTC
14	TRBV6-5	-	TRBJ1-2	CASNAEGPLSGYTF	TGTGCCAGCAACGCGGAGGGGCCCTTGAGTGGCTACACCTTC